This is a list of T cell receptor beta chains from one sample in a study of T-cell reconstitution after alpha-beta-depleted transplantation in children. TCRdb ran MiXCR on the PCR reads and lists one entry per CDR3 protein. The table records over 150,000 distinct CDR3 sequences, 6.6% of them present only once. Specimen: PBMCs, collected before TCRalphabeta/CD19-depleted stem cell transplant. The source of these receptors is a boy between 2 and 10 years old with acute lymphoblastic leukemia, due to receive a stem cell transplant. Each CDR3 is given with its conserved first and last residue.

V gene	J gene	CDR3 protein
TRBV20-1	TRBJ2-7	CSANQRVNGRLVHEQYF
TRBV6-2/TRBV6-3	TRBJ1-1	CASSYSGGRTEAFF
TRBV18	TRBJ2-5	CASSPSPQGTETQYF
TRBV28	TRBJ2-7	CASTATGGNYEQYF
TRBV20-1	TRBJ1-5	CSAVGAASNQPQHF
TRBV7-9	TRBJ2-7	CASSGGQVYEQYF
TRBV7-2	TRBJ2-5	CASSINRGQETQYF
TRBV7-8	TRBJ2-3	CASSFVAGEGDTQYF
TRBV20-1	TRBJ2-7	CSATGLAGYYEQYF
TRBV15	TRBJ1-1	CATSRGEQDEAFF
TRBV21-1	TRBJ2-3	CASSKGSRQGGIFYTDTQYF
TRBV28	TRBJ2-4	CASSLFTGTRINIQYF
TRBV5-1	TRBJ2-7	CASSLDSGEQYF
TRBV2	TRBJ2-1	CASSGLTGGTLYEQFF
TRBV28	TRBJ2-5	CASRGEATEETQYF
TRBV20-1	TRBJ2-3	CSAVPLAGGSSTQYF
TRBV5-1	TRBJ2-1	CASSLGKGNEQFF
TRBV6-4	TRBJ2-6	CASSPDLSGANVLTF
TRBV12-3/TRBV12-4	TRBJ1-4	CASSQAGTANEKLFF
TRBV20-1	TRBJ2-3	CCARGPGAPRGYTQYF
TRBV28	TRBJ2-2	CASSKYRGSTGELFF
TRBV11-3	TRBJ2-3	CASSLSSGGTDTQYF
TRBV10-3	TRBJ2-7	CAISESTGGGSVFDEQYF
TRBV29-1	TRBJ2-7	CSVDLGLYPYEQYF
TRBV7-2	TRBJ2-1	CASSLLGLAGPTNEQFF
TRBV20-1	TRBJ1-2	CSATAPDRKSYGYTF
TRBV29-1	TRBJ2-7	CSGGTGSDEQYF
TRBV12-3/TRBV12-4	TRBJ1-6	CASSLGGQNSPLHF
TRBV5-6	TRBJ2-3	CASSITQGWGTDTQYF
TRBV4-2	TRBJ1-5	CASSQEWGQPQHF
TRBV3-1	TRBJ2-1	CASAPAGSWNEQFF
TRBV29-1	TRBJ2-5	CSVGGTGVSETQYF
TRBV3-1	TRBJ2-7	CASSQDREGYEQYF
TRBV15	TRBJ2-7	CATSRGVQASYEQYF
TRBV4-3	TRBJ2-1	CASSNFREVGNEQFF
TRBV29-1	TRBJ2-7	CSAGDRYEQYF
TRBV29-1	TRBJ2-1	CSVEGPLYNEQFF
TRBV12-3/TRBV12-4	TRBJ1-5	CASSPRLRTSNQPQHF
TRBV2	TRBJ2-5	CASRELEGGETQYF
TRBV7-9	TRBJ2-5	CASSSMTSGISLFSGETQYF
TRBV28	TRBJ2-7	CASRQGTVVHEQYF
TRBV20-1	TRBJ1-5	CSALKGNNQPQHF
TRBV29-1	TRBJ2-1	CSVEATARNEQFF